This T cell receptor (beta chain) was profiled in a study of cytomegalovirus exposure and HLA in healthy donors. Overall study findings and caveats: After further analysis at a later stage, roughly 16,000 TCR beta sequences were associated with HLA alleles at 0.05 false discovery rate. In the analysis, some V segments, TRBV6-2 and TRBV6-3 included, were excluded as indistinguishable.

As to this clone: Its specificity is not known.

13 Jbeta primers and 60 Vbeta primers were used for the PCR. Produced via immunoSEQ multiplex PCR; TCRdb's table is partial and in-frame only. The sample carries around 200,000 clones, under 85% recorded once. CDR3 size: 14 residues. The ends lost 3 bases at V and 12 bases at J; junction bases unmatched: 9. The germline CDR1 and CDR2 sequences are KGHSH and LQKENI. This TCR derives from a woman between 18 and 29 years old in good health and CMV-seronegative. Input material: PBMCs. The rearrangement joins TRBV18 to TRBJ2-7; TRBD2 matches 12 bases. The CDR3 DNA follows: TGTGCCAGCTCACCGGGACTAGCGGGTAACATTTGGTACTTC. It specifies CASSPGLAGNIWYF. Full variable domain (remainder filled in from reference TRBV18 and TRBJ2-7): NAGVMQNPRHLVRRRGQEARLRCSPMKGHSHVYWYRQLPEEGLKFMVYLQKENIIDESGMPKERFSAEFPKEGPSILRIQQVVRGDSAAYFCASSPGLAGNIWYFGPGTRLTVT.